This T cell receptor beta chain was recorded in a study of blood T cell repertoires in COVID-19. Study-level information: The United States, Italy and Spain supplied acute and convalescent COVID-19 samples. PBMCs, B-cell-depleted T cells, or T cells were the source of the cDNA or gDNA that made up the material.

Between the trimmed V and J ends, which lost 0 bases and 0 bases, there was a span of 9 bases. The length of the CDR3 is 16 residues. Per germline, CDR1 SGHTA and CDR2 FQGNSA. Source study methods: Estimated nucleated cell counts came from reference gene primer amplification. Here immunoSEQ multiplex PCR was the method, and the copy in TCRdb shows in-frame clones only, minus some. That table is the source of V, J and clone size, and D and trimming were worked out from the DNA. This sample has approximately 110,000 clones, with approximately 88% found just once. Sequencing was done on a sample of peripheral blood. The chain carries TRBV7-2 and TRBJ1-3; D is perhaps TRBD1 (5 bases). This receptor was identified in a woman aged 70-85 years with acute or convalescent COVID-19. In nucleotides, the CDR3 is TGTGCCAGCAGCTTAGCTGGGGCATACTCTGGAAACACCATATATTTT. It specifies CASSLAGAYSGNTIYF.